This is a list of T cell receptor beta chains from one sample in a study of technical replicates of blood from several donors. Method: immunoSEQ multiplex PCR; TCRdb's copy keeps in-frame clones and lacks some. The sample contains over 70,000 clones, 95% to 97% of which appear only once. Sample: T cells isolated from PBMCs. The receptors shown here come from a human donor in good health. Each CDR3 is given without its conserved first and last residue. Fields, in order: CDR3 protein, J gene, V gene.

CDR3aa: ASSFAGTGYEQY
j_gene: TRBJ2-7
v_gene: TRBV7-3

CDR3aa: ANGGKGLEDTQY
j_gene: TRBJ2-3
v_gene: TRBV7-9

CDR3aa: ASSQDHGREIKETQY
j_gene: TRBJ2-5
v_gene: TRBV4-1

CDR3aa: ASSGAGYSNQPQH
j_gene: TRBJ1-5
v_gene: TRBV2

CDR3aa: AWGALGARNTEAF
j_gene: TRBJ1-1
v_gene: TRBV30

CDR3aa: ASSPDRNTGELF
j_gene: TRBJ2-2
v_gene: TRBV18

CDR3aa: SVAKPQGYEQY
j_gene: TRBJ2-7
v_gene: TRBV29-1

CDR3aa: ASSEGRTSSYEQY
j_gene: TRBJ2-7
v_gene: TRBV6-1

CDR3aa: ASSQFRNGGATDTQY
j_gene: TRBJ2-3
v_gene: TRBV4-1

CDR3aa: ASSQAGIDQPQH
j_gene: TRBJ1-5
v_gene: TRBV14

CDR3aa: ASSPREGQETQY
j_gene: TRBJ2-5
v_gene: TRBV7-6

CDR3aa: ASSIRRGENTIY
j_gene: TRBJ1-3
v_gene: TRBV19

CDR3aa: ASSQVIRTGSQPQH
j_gene: TRBJ1-5
v_gene: TRBV16

CDR3aa: AAESGQGAYEQY
j_gene: TRBJ2-7
v_gene: TRBV10-3

CDR3aa: ATQQGATNEKLF
j_gene: TRBJ1-4
v_gene: TRBV6-6

CDR3aa: ASSPGQNTIY
j_gene: TRBJ1-3
v_gene: TRBV7-9

CDR3aa: AWDGGQGSLGETQY
j_gene: TRBJ2-5
v_gene: TRBV30

CDR3aa: ASSPGGANVLT
j_gene: TRBJ2-6
v_gene: TRBV10-2

CDR3aa: ASSLSGGTYEQY
j_gene: TRBJ2-7
v_gene: TRBV27

CDR3aa: ATSVRLAGGTDTQY
j_gene: TRBJ2-3
v_gene: TRBV15

CDR3aa: ASTGTGINTDTQY
j_gene: TRBJ2-3
v_gene: TRBV6-1

CDR3aa: ASSQDPMGGSFGGTVYEQY
j_gene: TRBJ2-7
v_gene: TRBV4-1

CDR3aa: ASRNTGGYGYT
j_gene: TRBJ1-2
v_gene: TRBV4-1

CDR3aa: ASSFTPQGSAYEQY
j_gene: TRBJ2-7
v_gene: TRBV27

CDR3aa: ASSPPASGDMYEQY
j_gene: TRBJ2-7
v_gene: TRBV4-1

CDR3aa: ASSPRPDRFSGNTIY
j_gene: TRBJ1-3
v_gene: TRBV18

CDR3aa: ASSYSGGADSYEQY
j_gene: TRBJ2-7
v_gene: TRBV6-5

CDR3aa: ASSSTSGRAGEQF
j_gene: TRBJ2-1
v_gene: TRBV9

CDR3aa: ASSIAFAGGSYEQY
j_gene: TRBJ2-7
v_gene: TRBV19

CDR3aa: SARQNYGYT
j_gene: TRBJ1-2
v_gene: TRBV20-1

CDR3aa: ASKDGASYEQY
j_gene: TRBJ2-7
v_gene: TRBV5-1

CDR3aa: ASSLALGTAPYEQY
j_gene: TRBJ2-7
v_gene: TRBV7-9

CDR3aa: AITLGTANNEQF
j_gene: TRBJ2-1
v_gene: TRBV10-3

CDR3aa: ASSQYNTGELF
j_gene: TRBJ2-2
v_gene: TRBV28

CDR3aa: ASSPTGQGVFSSYEQY
j_gene: TRBJ2-7
v_gene: TRBV18

CDR3aa: ASCWDSPNEKLF
j_gene: TRBJ1-4
v_gene: TRBV5-1

CDR3aa: ASTLWGGRTGYT
j_gene: TRBJ1-2
v_gene: TRBV19

CDR3aa: ASSRTTGRSGNTIY
j_gene: TRBJ1-3
v_gene: TRBV5-4

CDR3aa: SSRTGDTEAF
j_gene: TRBJ1-1
v_gene: TRBV29-1

CDR3aa: ASSELRRDSYNSPLH
j_gene: TRBJ1-6
v_gene: TRBV13

CDR3aa: AWSSGLAAQETQY
j_gene: TRBJ2-5
v_gene: TRBV30